The 7 T cell receptor beta chains below all came from one sample that was sequenced in a study of regulatory T cells in long-lasting Graves disease. Construction of the TCR beta libraries employed iRepertoire HTBI primers in conjunction with Arm-PCR of CDR3 regions. TCRdb re-called the multiplex PCR reads with MiXCR, one entry per CDR3 protein. The sample holds some 370,000 distinct CDR3 sequences, less than 25% seen once. Time point denoted: persistent/refractory GD, antithyroid drugs over 5 years with positive TRAb. RNA from PBMCs was the source of the TCR library. This specimen was peripheral blood mononuclear cells (PBMCs), taken when the disease was refractory, from a patient treated with antithyroid drugs. All receptors come from a female donor with Graves disease.

The chain carries TRBV6-5 and TRBJ2-7; D is perhaps TRBD1 (5 bases). The CDR3 contains 13 residues. The ends were cut back, 2 bases at V and 7 bases at J, with 12 bases in the middle. Germline loops: CDR1 MNHEY, CDR2 SVGAGI. For the CDR3, the DNA is TGTGCCAGCAGTTACGCTTCGAAGGGGGAGCAGTACTTC. Residues: CASSYASKGEQYF.

The CDR3 nucleotides are TGTGCCAGTCGGGAGAATGCTGGCTCCGAGCAGTACTTC. Translated: CASRENAGSEQYF. The rearrangement links TRBV19 to TRBJ2-7; perhaps TRBD2 as D (6 bases). The CDR3 has 13 amino acids. Germline loops: CDR1 LNHDA, CDR2 SQIVND (reference sequence). V was trimmed by 8 bases and J by 6 bases, leaving 17 bases between them.

V and J are TRBV20-1 and TRBJ1-2; D is possibly TRBD1 (5 bases). V lost 5 bases, J lost 3 bases, and 13 bases lay in between. There are 13 residues in the CDR3. Germline-derived CDR1 and CDR2 are DFQATT and SNEGSKA (reference sequence). The CDR3 sequence: CSAYRDLDYGYTF. The CDR3 coding sequence is TGCAGTGCTTACCGGGACTTAGACTATGGCTACACCTTC.

V and J are TRBV4-1 and TRBJ1-2; unclear D gene. This CDR3 has 13 amino acids. The V and J ends lost 2 bases and 8 bases respectively, with 12 bases between them. The germline CDR1 and CDR2 sequences are MGHRA and YSYEKL. The CDR3 coding sequence is TGCGCCAGCAGCCAAAACGGGGTTCGGGGCTACACCTTC. As protein: CASSQNGVRGYTF.

This clonotype was seen more than once but under ten times. V is TRBV5-1 and J is TRBJ1-1; no clear D gene. The CDR3 covers 14 residues. Trimming cost V 1 base and J 0 bases, with 7 bases left between them. Germline V gene sequence: CDR1 SGHRS, CDR2 YFSETQ. CDR3 bases: TGCGCCAGCAGCTTGACCATCTTGAACACTGAAGCTTTCTTT. Its translation: CASSLTILNTEAFF.

This clonotype was found many times. The rearrangement links TRBV12-3 or TRBV12-4 to TRBJ1-6; 7 bases are a match to TRBD1. This CDR3 is 15 amino acids long. After removal of 4 bases from V and 7 bases from J, the junction contained 7 bases not matched to a gene. The CDR3 loop is CASSSSGTANSPLHF. CDR3 bases: TGTGCCAGCAGTTCATCCGGGACAGCGAATTCACCCCTCCACTTT.

This clonotype was recorded a few times. The rearrangement links TRBV28 to TRBJ2-5; TRBD1 matches 11 bases. V shed 6 bases and J 4 bases; nucleotides not matched to a gene: 4. This CDR3 has 14 amino acids. CDR1 and CDR2 (germline): MDHEN, SYDVKM. CDR3: CASRGTGGLETQYF. CDR3 nucleotide sequence: TGTGCCAGCAGGGGGACAGGGGGGTTAGAGACCCAGTACTTC.